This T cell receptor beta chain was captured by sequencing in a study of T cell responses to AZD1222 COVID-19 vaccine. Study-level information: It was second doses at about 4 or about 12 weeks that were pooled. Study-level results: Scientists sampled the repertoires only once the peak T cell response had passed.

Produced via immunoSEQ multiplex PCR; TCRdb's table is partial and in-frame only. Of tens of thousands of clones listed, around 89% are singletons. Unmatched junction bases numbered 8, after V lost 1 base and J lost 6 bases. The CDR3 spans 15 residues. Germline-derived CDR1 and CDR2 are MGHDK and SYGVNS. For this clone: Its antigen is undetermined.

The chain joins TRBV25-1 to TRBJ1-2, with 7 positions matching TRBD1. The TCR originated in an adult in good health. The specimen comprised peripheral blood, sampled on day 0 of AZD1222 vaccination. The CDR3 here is CASSEFRQGVHGYTF. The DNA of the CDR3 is TGTGCCAGCAGTGAATTCAGGCAGGGGGTACATGGCTACACCTTC.